Below are 22 T cell receptor beta chains sequenced from a single sample in a study of T cells in localized non-small cell lung cancer. Clones were read by immunoSEQ multiplex PCR, and TCRdb kept only the in-frame ones, dropping some. The sample consists of roughly 76,000 clones, 80% of them appearing once. The sample here was PBMCs, taken before any cancer treatment. The receptors stem from a man between 40 and 75 years old with stage II squamous cell lung carcinoma.

The count of this clone is one. The chain combines TRBV5-4 with TRBJ1-5; the D is unclear. Germline V gene lookup returns CDR1 SGHNT and CDR2 YYREEE (reference sequence). There are 13 residues in the CDR3. The V end was cut by 0 bases, the J end by 7 bases, with 8 bases between. The CDR3 DNA follows: TGTGCCAGCAGCTTGGGACTGGACCAGCCCCAGCATTTT. As protein: CASSLGLDQPQHF.

This sequence joins TRBV4-1 and TRBJ2-2; TRBD2 agrees at 8 bases. The J segment lost 4 bases and the V segment lost 3 bases, leaving 4 bases of the junction unmatched. The CDR3 spans 15 residues. Germline V gene lookup returns CDR1 MGHRA and CDR2 YSYEKL. CDR3 DNA sequence: TGCGCCAGCAGCCAGGAAGCGGGAGTCACCGGGGAGCTGTTTTTT. Its protein is CASSQEAGVTGELFF.

In this sample, this clone turned up a few times. The chain carries TRBV10-3 and TRBJ2-7; 10 positions match TRBD1. The V gene end was trimmed by 0 bases and the J gene end by 2 bases; junction bases not matched to a gene: 1. Germline CDR1 and CDR2: ENHRY and SYGVKD. This CDR3 has 15 amino acids. Written as DNA, the CDR3 is TGTGCCATCAGTGAGTCCGGGACAGGGGCCTACGAGCAGTACTTC. Translating it yields CAISESGTGAYEQYF.

This sequence joins TRBV5-5 and TRBJ2-4, with 9 bases matching TRBD2. CDR3 length equals 16 residues. Germline trimming cut 4 bases from V and 5 bases from J; bases unmatched to any gene: 10. Germline CDR1 and CDR2: SGHKS and YYEKEE (reference sequence). CDR3 region: CASSRATAGGQNIQYF. The CDR3 nucleotides read TGTGCCAGCAGCCGGGCTACAGCGGGGGGTCAAAACATTCAGTACTTC.

The V and J genes are TRBV5-8 and TRBJ1-5; weak D call: TRBD1 (6 bases). V lost 7 bases, J lost 2 bases, and 16 bases lay in between. In germline, CDR1 is SGHTS, CDR2 YDEGEE. This CDR3 is built from 15 residues. The CDR3 loop reads CASGTTGLGNQPQHF. The CDR3 nucleotides read TGTGCCAGCGGTACGACAGGCCTGGGCAATCAGCCCCAGCATTTT.

The rearrangement joins TRBV29-1 to TRBJ2-7; no clear D gene. Germline values: CDR1 SQVTM, CDR2 ANQGSEA. Trimming took off 2 bases at V and 0 bases at J, with 11 bases between the two ends. The CDR3 runs 14 residues. CDR3 coding DNA: TGCAGCGTTGAAATCGACTCGACCTCCTACGAGCAGTACTTC. It codes for CSVEIDSTSYEQYF.

This chain joins TRBV7-9 and TRBJ2-5, with TRBD2 matching over 10 bases. This CDR3 has 15 residues. V lost 5 bases, J lost 3 bases, and 6 bases stayed unmatched. Germline values: CDR1 SEHNR, CDR2 FQNEAQ (reference sequence). The DNA for the CDR3 is TGTGCCAGCAGCCTTCGGACTAGCGGAAAAGAGACCCAGTACTTC. Protein product: CASSLRTSGKETQYF.

The gene calls are TRBV7-2 and TRBJ1-1; a possible D gene is TRBD1 (6 bases). Germline V gene sequence: CDR1 SGHTA, CDR2 FQGNSA. Trimming took off 5 bases at V and 3 bases at J, with 19 bases between the two ends. CDR3 length: 16 amino acids. CDR3 nucleotides: TGTGCCAGCAGCCCACGAAGAGGGGGGACTCACACTGAAGCTTTCTTT. Its translation is CASSPRRGGTHTEAFF.

This clone was picked up one time. The CDR3 DNA sequence: TGCGCCAGCAGCCAGGGGACAGGGATGGGCAATTCACCCCTCCACTTT. It is translated as CASSQGTGMGNSPLHF. This chain links TRBV4-1 with TRBJ1-6; 9 bases align to TRBD1. Trimming took 3 bases from V and 7 from J; bases not matched to a gene: 7. Germline V lookup: CDR1 MGHRA, CDR2 YSYEKL. This CDR3 region has 16 residues.

This chain uses TRBV9 with TRBJ2-6; the D is unclear. V lost 0 bases and J 0 bases, leaving 4 bases between the germline ends. The CDR3 totals 15 residues. The germline V gene has CDR1 SGDLS and CDR2 YYNGEE. CDR3 region: CASSVVDSGANVLTF. CDR3 coding DNA: TGTGCCAGCAGCGTAGTAGACTCTGGGGCCAACGTCCTGACTTTC.

The chain joins TRBV5-1 to TRBJ2-3; TRBD2 agrees at 10 bases. V was pared by 4 bases and J by 6 bases, with 5 bases of the junction left unmatched. Germline assignment: CDR1 SGHRS and CDR2 YFSETQ. The CDR3 is made up of 14 amino acids. This CDR3 is CASSPRLAGDTQYF. DNA for the CDR3: TGCGCCAGCAGCCCGAGACTAGCGGGCGATACGCAGTATTTT.

This clone was detected only a few times. In DNA form, the CDR3 reads TGTGCCCTACCTCCACGTCGTAGGGTGGGAATAGCTTTCTTT. This translates into CALPPRRRVGIAFF. The V call is TRBV27, the J call TRBJ1-1; no firm D call. The CDR3 covers 14 residues. Germline CDR1 reads MNHEY; CDR2 reads SMNVEV (reference sequence). Trimming took 11 bases from V and 10 from J, leaving 26 bases between them.

The V call is TRBV7-6, the J call TRBJ2-1, with TRBD2 matching 9 bases. V shed 2 bases, J shed 7 bases, and the junction held 9 bases outside the gene matches. The germline V gene encodes CDR1 SGHVS and CDR2 FNYEAQ. The CDR3 runs 16 residues. The CDR3 DNA is TGTGCCAGCAGCTTACATGGGACTAGCAGTAAGAATGAGCAGTTCTTC. It yields the protein CASSLHGTSSKNEQFF. The entire variable domain, with the rest obtained from reference TRBV7-6 and TRBJ2-1, is as follows: GAGVSQSPRYKVTKRGQDVALRCDPISGHVSLYWYRQALGQGPEFLTYFNYEAQQDKSGLPNDRFSAERPEGSISTLTIQRTEQRDSAMYRCASSLHGTSSKNEQFFGPGTRLTVL.

J is TRBJ1-1 and V is TRBV7-3; the D is unclear. V lost 6 bases and J lost 1, with 9 bases in between. The CDR3 has 13 residues. The germline gives CDR1 SGHTA, CDR2 FQGTGA. CDR3 nucleotides: TGTGCCAGCAGTCCCCGCGCGAACACTGAAGCTTTCTTT. Amino acid sequence: CASSPRANTEAFF.

The chain uses TRBV5-1 and TRBJ1-2; D is undetermined. Trimming took off 0 bases at V and 3 bases at J, with 9 bases between the two ends. Germline-derived CDR1 and CDR2 are SGHRS and YFSETQ. This CDR3 is 14 amino acids long. CDR3 sequence (DNA): TGCGCCAGCAGCTTGGTTCCCGGGGACTATGGCTACACCTTC. It codes for CASSLVPGDYGYTF.

This sequence joins TRBV7-3 and TRBJ2-3; D remains ambiguous. Trimming took 3 bases from V and 4 from J, leaving 11 bases between them. The germline CDR1 and CDR2 sequences are SGHTA and FQGTGA. This CDR3 comprises 14 residues. The CDR3 loop is CASSFGRLADTQYF. The CDR3 coding sequence is TGTGCCAGCAGCTTCGGCCGCTTGGCAGATACGCAGTATTTT. Full variable domain (rest looked up from reference TRBV7-3 and TRBJ2-3): GAGVSQTPSNKVTEKGKYVELRCDPISGHTALYWYRQSLGQGPEFLIYFQGTGAADDSGLPNDRFFAVRPEGSVSTLKIQRTERGDSAVYLCASSFGRLADTQYFGPGTRLTVL.

This CDR3 is CASSVVTLAKNIQYF. The CDR3 DNA follows: TGTGCCAGCAGTGTGGTAACGTTAGCCAAAAACATTCAGTACTTC. V and J are TRBV2 and TRBJ2-4; no clear D. Germline CDR1 is SNHLY and CDR2 is FYNNEI. The V end was cut by 4 bases, the J end by 0 bases, with 10 bases between. The CDR3 has 15 residues.

The chain employs TRBV5-4 and TRBJ2-3, with D uncertain. The CDR3 loop spans 13 amino acids. V was pared by 0 bases and J by 2 bases, with 4 bases between. Germline V gene sequence: CDR1 SGHNT, CDR2 YYREEE (reference sequence). The CDR3 nucleotides are TGTGCCAGCAGCTTGGGGCTCACAGATACGCAGTATTTT. Amino acids: CASSLGLTDTQYF.

The CDR3 sequence is CAWSGIVGPAFF. CDR3 sequence (DNA): TGTGCCTGGAGTGGTATAGTAGGTCCGGCTTTCTTT. The chain is built from TRBV30 and TRBJ1-1; D gene unclear. Germline loops: CDR1 GTSNPN, CDR2 SVGIG (reference sequence). V was trimmed by 1 base and J by 11 bases, leaving 14 bases between them. The CDR3 spans 12 residues.

The chain joins TRBV11-1 to TRBJ2-7; TRBD1 matches at 8 bases. V gave up 5 bases and J gave up 4 bases; unmatched junction bases: 4. This CDR3 is 13 amino acids long. Looked up from germline, CDR1 is SGHAT and CDR2 is FQDESV (reference sequence). The CDR3 DNA reads as TGTGCCAGCAGCCCCGGACAGGGTTACGAGCAGTACTTC. Translation: CASSPGQGYEQYF.

The chain has TRBV28 and TRBJ2-4, with 7 bases lining up with TRBD1. The germline V gene has CDR1 MDHEN and CDR2 SYDVKM. After removal of 3 bases from V and 9 bases from J, the junction contained 8 bases not matched to a gene. This CDR3 region has 14 residues. CDR3 in amino acids: CASSFSDRQGIQYF. The CDR3 nucleotides are TGTGCCAGCAGTTTCTCGGACAGGCAGGGCATTCAGTACTTC.

J is TRBJ1-1 and V is TRBV9, with TRBD1 as a possible D gene (5 bases). The CDR3 consists of 14 residues. In germline, CDR1 is SGDLS, CDR2 YYNGEE. With 3 bases removed from V and 1 base from J, the gap between germline ends came to 10 bases. The CDR3 here is CASSAGLQNTEAFF. CDR3 sequence (DNA): TGTGCCAGCAGCGCGGGACTCCAGAACACTGAAGCTTTCTTT.